Shown below are 15 T cell receptor beta chains from a single sample sequenced in a study of blood T cell repertoires in COVID-19 (dated by TCRdb to the early 2020s). Library preparation employed the immunoSEQ multiplex PCR assay. This immuneACCESS table, as held by TCRdb, lists in-frame sequences with V and J called but not all clones. Of the missing ones, under half trace to an unresolved V gene in checked studies; the others have no known cause. Within this sample are under 100,000 clones, with roughly 80% of them counted one time only. The top ten clones comprise around a quarter of the sample. Sequenced input: peripheral blood. These receptors came from a man older than 75 with active or convalescent COVID-19.

This rearrangement joins TRBV6-4 to TRBJ1-2; no clear D. Looked up from germline, CDR1 is MRHNA and CDR2 is SNTAGT. The ends were cut back, 3 bases at V and 8 bases at J, with 16 bases in the middle. CDR3 size: 14 residues. CDR3 residues: CASSEMTNSKGYTF. Written as DNA, the CDR3 is TGTGCCAGCAGTGAGATGACTAACTCGAAAGGCTACACCTTC.

The chain joins TRBV2 to TRBJ1-6; TRBD1 is a possible D gene (6 bases). CDR1 SNHLY and CDR2 FYNNEI come from the germline V gene. V was shortened by 2 bases and J by 5 bases, with 16 bases between the two germline ends. The CDR3 sequence is 17 residues long. The CDR3: CASSERGGPINNSPLHF. CDR3 sequence (DNA): TGTGCCAGCAGTGAAAGGGGGGGACCGATAAATAATTCACCCCTCCACTTT.

The chain is built from TRBV7-9 and TRBJ2-7; tentative D call: TRBD1 (5 bases). V gave up 0 bases and J gave up 5 bases, with 14 bases separating them. Germline V gene sequence: CDR1 SEHNR, CDR2 FQNEAQ (reference sequence). This CDR3 has 15 residues. DNA of the CDR3: TGTGCCAGCAGCTTAGCTGCAGGGTTATTCGACGAGCAGTACTTC. As protein: CASSLAAGLFDEQYF.

This clone came up a few times. CDR3 loop: CASSLALQGSGNTIYF. The DNA of the CDR3 is TGTGCCAGCAGCTTAGCTTTACAGGGATCTGGAAACACCATATATTTT. The V and J genes are TRBV13 and TRBJ1-3, with D possibly being TRBD1 (6 bases). Germline CDR1 PRHDT, CDR2 FYEKMQ (reference sequence). V was clipped by 1 base and J by 1 base, with 11 bases between them. The CDR3 covers 16 residues.

The V call is TRBV20-1, the J call TRBJ2-5, with a weak D call TRBD2 (6 bases). The CDR3 covers 15 residues. Germline assignment: CDR1 DFQATT and CDR2 SNEGSKA (reference sequence). V lost 3 bases to trimming and J lost 5 bases, with 19 bases between them. This CDR3 reads CSASPGLPAGETQYF. The CDR3 region has the DNA TGCAGTGCTAGTCCAGGACTACCCGCGGGGGAGACCCAGTACTTC.

This clone was counted between two and nine times. The chain employs TRBV19 and TRBJ1-5; D call uncertain. This CDR3 region has 13 residues. Germline values: CDR1 LNHDA, CDR2 SQIVND (reference sequence). V dropped 8 bases and J dropped 0 bases, with 8 bases sitting between them. This CDR3 reads CASCELSNQPQHF. The CDR3 DNA reads TGTGCCAGTTGCGAGCTTAGCAATCAGCCCCAGCATTTT.

The DNA of the CDR3 is TGTGCCAGTAGTGTTACTAGCGGGGGGATCTTAGCCGGGGAGCTGTTTTTT. It encodes CASSVTSGGILAGELFF. The V gene is TRBV19, the J gene TRBJ2-2; the match to TRBD2 covers 12 bases. V was clipped by 5 bases and J by 6 bases; unmatched bases: 10. This CDR3 spans 17 amino acids. Germline CDR1 and CDR2: LNHDA and SQIVND (reference sequence).

J is TRBJ1-3 and V is TRBV6-5, with D tentatively TRBD1 (6 bases). The germline gives CDR1 MNHEY, CDR2 SVGAGI. This CDR3 is built from 15 residues. Trimming took 5 bases from V and 0 from J, leaving 11 bases between them. The CDR3 loop reads CASSPGVSSGNTIYF. CDR3 DNA sequence: TGTGCCAGCAGTCCAGGGGTTAGCTCTGGAAACACCATATATTTT.

The chain recombines TRBV5-4 with TRBJ2-7; 7 nucleotides align to TRBD1. Trimming at V came to 5 bases and at J to 0 bases, leaving 2 bases not matched to a gene. The CDR3 loop spans 13 amino acids. Germline-derived CDR1 and CDR2 are SGHNT and YYREEE (reference sequence). The CDR3: CASRQGDSYEQYF. For the CDR3, the DNA is TGTGCCAGCAGGCAGGGGGACTCCTACGAGCAGTACTTC.

This clone was seen repeatedly, ten times or more. The chain has TRBV9 and TRBJ2-3, with D possibly matching TRBD2 (5 bases). Trimming removed 3 bases from V and 4 bases from J, with 9 bases in between. The CDR3 runs 13 residues. Germline V CDR1 and CDR2: SGDLS, YYNGEE. CDR3 amino acids: CASSGTRADTQYF. In DNA, the CDR3 is TGTGCCAGCAGCGGTACTAGAGCAGATACGCAGTATTTT.

This clone has only one observation. This rearrangement joins TRBV2 to TRBJ1-3, with TRBD1 matching 7 bases. This CDR3 has 15 amino acids. CDR1 SNHLY and CDR2 FYNNEI come from the germline V gene. The ends lost 6 bases at V and 4 bases at J; junction bases unmatched: 9. CDR3 in amino acids: CASSRDREAGNTIYF. DNA for the CDR3: TGTGCCAGCAGCCGGGACAGAGAGGCCGGAAACACCATATATTTT. Full variable domain (missing parts from reference TRBV2 and TRBJ1-3): EPEVTQTPSHQVTQMGQEVILRCVPISNHLYFYWYRQILGQKVEFLVSFYNNEISEKSEIFDDQFSVERPDGSNFTLKIRSTKLEDSAMYFCASSRDREAGNTIYFGEGSWLTVV.

The chain is built from TRBV28 and TRBJ2-5; TRBD1 matches at 10 bases. The CDR3 has 15 amino acids. Germline V CDR1 and CDR2: MDHEN, SYDVKM. V lost 6 bases to trimming and J lost 5 bases; unmatched junction nucleotides: 9. Here the CDR3 reads CASSTPGQGRETQYF. CDR3 DNA sequence: TGTGCCAGCAGCACTCCGGGACAGGGGAGGGAGACCCAGTACTTC.

The chain recombines TRBV19 with TRBJ2-4; possible D gene TRBD2, 5 bases. The CDR3 runs 13 residues. The V gene lost 11 bases and the J gene lost 7 bases, with 18 bases spanning the gap. Germline V CDR1 and CDR2: LNHDA, SQIVND (reference sequence). CDR3 sequence: CAGSTTPGNIQYF. The CDR3 DNA is TGTGCCGGGAGTACCACCCCCGGGAACATTCAGTACTTC.

The J gene is TRBJ2-5, the V gene TRBV11-2; D not certain. Germline-derived CDR1 and CDR2 are SGHAT and FQNNGV. The CDR3 has 14 amino acids. V was trimmed by 5 bases and J by 2 bases, leaving 12 bases between them. CDR3 sequence reads: CASSPTGGQETQYF. The CDR3 coding sequence is TGTGCCAGCAGCCCCACGGGTGGTCAAGAGACCCAGTACTTC.

This clone was counted a single time. CDR3 coding DNA: TGTGCCAGCAGCCGGGACAGGAACACTGAAGCTTTCTTT. Its translation is CASSRDRNTEAFF. This chain links TRBV14 with TRBJ1-1, with 7 bases fitting TRBD1. This CDR3 is built from 13 residues. The V and J ends lost 4 bases and 1 base, in that order; junction bases with no gene match: 0. The germline V gene encodes CDR1 SGHDN and CDR2 FVKESK.